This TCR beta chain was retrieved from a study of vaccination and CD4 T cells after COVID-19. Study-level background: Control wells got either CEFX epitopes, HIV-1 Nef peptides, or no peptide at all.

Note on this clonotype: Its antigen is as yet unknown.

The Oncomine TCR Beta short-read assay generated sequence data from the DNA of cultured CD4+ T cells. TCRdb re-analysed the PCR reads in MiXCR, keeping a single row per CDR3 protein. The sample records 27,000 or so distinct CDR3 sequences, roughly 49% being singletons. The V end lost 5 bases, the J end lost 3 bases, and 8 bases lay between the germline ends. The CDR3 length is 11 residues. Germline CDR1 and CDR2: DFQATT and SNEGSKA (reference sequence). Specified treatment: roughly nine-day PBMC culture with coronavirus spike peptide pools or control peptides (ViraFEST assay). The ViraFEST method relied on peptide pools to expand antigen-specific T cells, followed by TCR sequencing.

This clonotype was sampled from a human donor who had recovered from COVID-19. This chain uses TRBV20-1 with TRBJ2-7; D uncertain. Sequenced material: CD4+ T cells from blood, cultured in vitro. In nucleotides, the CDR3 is TGCAGTGCTCAAGAAGACTACGAGCAGTACTTC. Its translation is CSAQEDYEQYF.